One TCR beta chain is described in this entry. This sample is part of a study of T cell changes during pregnancy in multiple sclerosis. Germline CDR1 ENHRY, CDR2 SYGVKD. With V trimmed by 0 bases and J by 0 bases, 5 bases remained unmatched. The CDR3 is 16 amino acids. Method: immunoSEQ multiplex PCR; TCRdb's copy keeps in-frame clones and lacks some. The table lists 35,000 to 55,000 clones, roughly 90% of them singletons, with roughly 0.72% in the top ten. The receptor comes from a female donor with multiple sclerosis, enrolled in a pregnancy study. The sample here was CD4+ T cells from peripheral blood mononuclear cells, taken before pregnancy. The chain combines TRBV10-3 with TRBJ2-7, with 7 bases identical to TRBD1. CDR3 residues: CAISESVRTGSYEQYF. In nucleotides, the CDR3 is TGTGCCATCAGTGAGTCAGTAAGGACAGGCTCCTACGAGCAGTACTTC.